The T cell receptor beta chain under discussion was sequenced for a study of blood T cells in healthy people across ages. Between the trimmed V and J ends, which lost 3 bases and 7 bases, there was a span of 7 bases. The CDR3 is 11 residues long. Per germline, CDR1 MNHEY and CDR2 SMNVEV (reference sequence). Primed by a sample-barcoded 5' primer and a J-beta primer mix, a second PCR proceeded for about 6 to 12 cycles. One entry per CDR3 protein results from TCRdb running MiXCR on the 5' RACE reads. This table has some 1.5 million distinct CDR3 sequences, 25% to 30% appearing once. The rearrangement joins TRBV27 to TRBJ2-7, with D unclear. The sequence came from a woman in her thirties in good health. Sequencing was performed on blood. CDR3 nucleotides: TGTGCCAGCAGTTTTATCGGGGAGCAGTACTTC. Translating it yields CASSFIGEQYF.